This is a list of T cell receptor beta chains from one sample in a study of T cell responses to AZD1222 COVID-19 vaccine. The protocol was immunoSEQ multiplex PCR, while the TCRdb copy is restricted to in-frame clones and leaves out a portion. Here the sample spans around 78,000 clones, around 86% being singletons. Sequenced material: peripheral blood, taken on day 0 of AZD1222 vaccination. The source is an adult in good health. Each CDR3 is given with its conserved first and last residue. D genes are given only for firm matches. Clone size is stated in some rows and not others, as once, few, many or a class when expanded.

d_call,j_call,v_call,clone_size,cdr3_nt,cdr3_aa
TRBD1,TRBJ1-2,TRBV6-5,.,TGTGCCAGCAGCAACAACAGGGGATTGGTCTATGGCTACACCTTC,CASSNNRGLVYGYTF
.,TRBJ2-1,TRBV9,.,TGTGCCAGCAGCCCCTCAGCGACGCGCAATGAGCAGTTCTTC,CASSPSATRNEQFF
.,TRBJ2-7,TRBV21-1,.,TGTGCCAGCAGCAAATGTAAGGGGCCGGGCGGTTACGAGCAGTACTTC,CASSKCKGPGGYEQYF
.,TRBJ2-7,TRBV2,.,TGTGCCAGCAGGGGGGACGACTACGAGCAGTACTTC,CASRGDDYEQYF
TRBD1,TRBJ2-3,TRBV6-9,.,TGTGCCAGCAGTTACGGGGACAGAGCAACAGATACGCAGTATTTT,CASSYGDRATDTQYF
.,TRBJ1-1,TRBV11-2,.,TGTGCCAGCACCGTTTTGCCTTCCAGGTTATTGAACACTGAAGCTTTCTTT,CASTVLPSRLLNTEAFF
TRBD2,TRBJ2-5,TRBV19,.,TGTGCCAGTAGTCCCCGGGGACTAGTGGGAGAGACCCAGTACTTC,CASSPRGLVGETQYF
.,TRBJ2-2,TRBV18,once,TGTGCCAGCTCACCTAGAGGGACGAACACCGGGGAGCTGTTTTTT,CASSPRGTNTGELFF
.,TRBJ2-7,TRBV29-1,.,TGCAGCGTCAGGACCGGGACGCACGAGCAGTACTTC,CSVRTGTHEQYF
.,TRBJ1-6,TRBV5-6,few,TGTGCCAGCAGTTTCCGGGGACCACCACCCCTCCACTTT,CASSFRGPPPLHF
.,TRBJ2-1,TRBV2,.,TGTGCCAGTGGGGCCCAGGGTATTAACGATGAGCAGTTCTTC,CASGAQGINDEQFF
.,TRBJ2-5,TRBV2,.,TGTGCCAGCAGTGAAGCGAGGGGGATGGAGACCCAGTACTTC,CASSEARGMETQYF
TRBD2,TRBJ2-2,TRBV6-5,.,TGTGCCAGCGCGTTAGCGGGGGCCGGAGCCGGGGAGCTGTTTTTT,CASALAGAGAGELFF
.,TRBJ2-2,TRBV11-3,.,TGTGCCAGCCGGGGCACCGGGGAGCTGTTTTTT,CASRGTGELFF
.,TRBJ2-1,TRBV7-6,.,TGTGCCAGCAGCTGGCTTAGCGGCTCCTACAATGAGCAGTTCTTC,CASSWLSGSYNEQFF
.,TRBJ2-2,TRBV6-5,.,TGTGCCAGCAGTTCAACAGGGAGCGGGGAGCTGTTTTTT,CASSSTGSGELFF
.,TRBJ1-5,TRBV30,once,TGTGCCTGGAGTGCGACAGTGGATAGGCATCAGCCCCAGCATTTT,CAWSATVDRHQPQHF
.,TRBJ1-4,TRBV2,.,TGTGCCAGCAGTGAAGGGGATAGGGTTAATGAAAAACTGTTTTTT,CASSEGDRVNEKLFF
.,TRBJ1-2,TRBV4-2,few,TGTGCCAGCAGCCAAGAGTCAAGGGGCTATGGCTACACCTTC,CASSQESRGYGYTF
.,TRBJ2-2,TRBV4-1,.,TGCGCCAGCAGCTTTGACGGATCGAACACCGGGGAGCTGTTTTTT,CASSFDGSNTGELFF
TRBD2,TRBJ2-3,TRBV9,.,TGTGCCAGCAGCGCTATAGCGGGGGGGAACACAGATACGCAGTATTTT,CASSAIAGGNTDTQYF
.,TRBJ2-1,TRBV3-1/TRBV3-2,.,TGTGCCAGCAGCCAAGGAAAGCACAATGAGCAGTTCTTC,CASSQGKHNEQFF
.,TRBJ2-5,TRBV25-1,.,TGTGCCAGCAGTGAACCCCCTGGAGGGGGCCAAGAGACCCAGTACTTC,CASSEPPGGGQETQYF
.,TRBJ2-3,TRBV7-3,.,TGTGCCAGCAGCTCCAATACAGGATTTACGCAGTATTTT,CASSSNTGFTQYF
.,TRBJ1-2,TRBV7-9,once,TGTGCCAGCAGCTTAGGACAGAGCCCTAACTATGGCTACACCTTC,CASSLGQSPNYGYTF
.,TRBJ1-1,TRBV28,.,TGTGCCAGCAGAAGAGGGATGAACACTGAAGCTTTCTTT,CASRRGMNTEAFF
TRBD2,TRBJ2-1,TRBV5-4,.,TGTGCCAGCAGCCCCGGGGGGGGCTACAATGAGCAGTTCTTC,CASSPGGGYNEQFF
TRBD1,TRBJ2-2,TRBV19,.,TGTGCCAGTAGTTCAGGACAGGGGCGGGAGCTGTTTTTT,CASSSGQGRELFF
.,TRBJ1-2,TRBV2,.,TGTGCCAGCAGTTCAGGGGCTAACTATGGCTACACCTTC,CASSSGANYGYTF
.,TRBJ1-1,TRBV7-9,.,TGTGCCAGCAGCTACGACAGGACTGAAGCTTTCTTT,CASSYDRTEAFF
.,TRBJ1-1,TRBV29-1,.,TGCAGCGTTGGCCGGGGGGCCCTGAACACTGAAGCTTTCTTT,CSVGRGALNTEAFF
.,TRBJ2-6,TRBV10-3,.,TGTGCCATCAGTGCCCCTGGGGCCAACGTCCTGACTTTC,CAISAPGANVLTF
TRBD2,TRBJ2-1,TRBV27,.,TGTGCCAGCATAGCCGGGGGGGCCGGGTACAATGAGCAGTTCTTC,CASIAGGAGYNEQFF
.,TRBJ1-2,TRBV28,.,TGTGCCACCGTACATAAACAGGGTGTCGGTGGCTACACCTTC,CATVHKQGVGGYTF
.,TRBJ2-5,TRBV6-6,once,TGTGCCAGCAGTTACGACAGACGGGAGACCCAGTACTTC,CASSYDRRETQYF
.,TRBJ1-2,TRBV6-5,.,TGTGCCAGCAGTTCGCGGACTGGGGGGGGCTATGGCTACACCTTC,CASSSRTGGGYGYTF
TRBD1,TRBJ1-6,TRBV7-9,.,TGTGCCAGCAGTCCCGGGACAGGGGTTTCACCCCTCCACTTT,CASSPGTGVSPLHF
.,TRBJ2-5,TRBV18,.,TGTGCCAGCTCACCAACGTACCAAGAGACCCAGTACTTC,CASSPTYQETQYF
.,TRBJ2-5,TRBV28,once,TGTGCCAGCAGTTCCGGATCCGGGTCCCAAGAGACCCAGTACTTC,CASSSGSGSQETQYF
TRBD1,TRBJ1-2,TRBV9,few,TGTGCCAGCAGCCCCCTCGAACAGGGGTACTATGGCTACACCTTC,CASSPLEQGYYGYTF
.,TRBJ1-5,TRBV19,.,TGTGCCAGTAGTATAACTAGCAATCAGCCCCAGCATTTT,CASSITSNQPQHF
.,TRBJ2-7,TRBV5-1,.,TGCGCCAGCAGAGCCGGGACGGACTACGAGCAGTACTTC,CASRAGTDYEQYF
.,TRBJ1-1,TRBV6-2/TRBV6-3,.,TGTGCCAGCAGTTCCGGGATGAACACTGAAGCTTTCTTT,CASSSGMNTEAFF
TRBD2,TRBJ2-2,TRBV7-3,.,TGTGCCAGCAGCCAGGCCAGCGGGGGCACCGGGGAGCTGTTTTTT,CASSQASGGTGELFF
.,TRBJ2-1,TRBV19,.,TGTGCCAGTAGTATAGATAAACGGGGGAACTACAATGAGCAGTTCTTC,CASSIDKRGNYNEQFF
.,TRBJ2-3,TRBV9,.,TGTGCCAGCAGCCTTAGCGCACGCACAGATACGCAGTATTTT,CASSLSARTDTQYF
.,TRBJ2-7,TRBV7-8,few,TGTGCCAGCAGCGCATCCTACGAGCAGTACTTC,CASSASYEQYF
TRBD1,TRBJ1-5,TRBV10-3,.,TGTGCCATCAGTGAGACAGGGGGCAATCAGCCCCAGCATTTT,CAISETGGNQPQHF
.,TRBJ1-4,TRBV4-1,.,TGCGCCAGCAGCCAAGGGTGGACAGCAACTAATGAAAAACTGTTTTTT,CASSQGWTATNEKLFF
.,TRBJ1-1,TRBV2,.,TGTGCCAGCCTCAGGGATGAGAACACTGAAGCTTTCTTT,CASLRDENTEAFF
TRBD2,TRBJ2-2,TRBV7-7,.,TGTGCTAGCAGCACAGTAGCGGGGAACACCGGGGAGCTGTTTTTT,CASSTVAGNTGELFF
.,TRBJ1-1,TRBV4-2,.,TGTGCCAGCAGCCTAGGGGGGGACGCCACGAACACTGAAGCTTTCTTT,CASSLGGDATNTEAFF
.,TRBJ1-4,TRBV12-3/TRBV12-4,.,TGTGCCAGCAGCCAAGAATTGGGAGAAAAACTGTTTTTT,CASSQELGEKLFF
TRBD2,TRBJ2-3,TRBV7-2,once,TGTGCCAGCACCTTGGGGAGGGCCGATACGCAGTATTTT,CASTLGRADTQYF
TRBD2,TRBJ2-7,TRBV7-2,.,TGTGCCAGCAGCCCAGACCTGGGAGGCAGGCGGGGGGACTCCTACGAGCAGTACTTC,CASSPDLGGRRGDSYEQYF
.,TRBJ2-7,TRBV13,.,TGTGCCAGCAGCTTAGGCCTATCGGTACGGGGGCTCCCCTCCTACGAGCAGTACTTC,CASSLGLSVRGLPSYEQYF
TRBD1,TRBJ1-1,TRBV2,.,TGTGCCAGCAGGGTAGAGGGACAGCTGAACACTGAAGCTTTCTTT,CASRVEGQLNTEAFF
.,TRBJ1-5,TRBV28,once,TGTGCCAGCATCGGCCATTCGTTGGGGTTTCAGCCCCAGCATTTT,CASIGHSLGFQPQHF
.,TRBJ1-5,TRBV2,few,TGTGCCAGCACCCTTGAAGGGGTTAGCAATCAGCCCCAGCATTTT,CASTLEGVSNQPQHF